The 16 T cell receptor beta chains listed next were all sequenced from one sample in a study of OX40 agonist ivuxolimab in advanced cancers. Assay used: immunoSEQ multiplex PCR; TCRdb lists only in-frame clones, some missing. Among 40,000 to 50,000 clones, 70% to 90% were seen once, and the ten largest hold 9.5% to 13%. This sample comprised CD4+ or CD8+ T cells sorted from blood, obtained in a trial of the OX40 agonist ivuxolimab. The receptors shown here come from an adult with an advanced solid tumor such as melanoma, head and neck, liver or kidney cancer.

The rearrangement joins TRBV30 to TRBJ1-6, with D maybe TRBD1 (5 bases). Deletions cut 5 bases from V and 9 bases from J, with 14 bases between. CDR3 length equals 13 residues. Looked up from germline, CDR1 is GTSNPN and CDR2 is SVGIG (reference sequence). CDR3 bases: TGTGCCTGGGATCTGGCAGGGACTTCACCCCTCCACTTT. It is translated as CAWDLAGTSPLHF.

The V call is TRBV9, the J call TRBJ2-7; the D gene is possibly TRBD1 (7 bases). This CDR3 is built from 15 residues. Germline loops: CDR1 SGDLS, CDR2 YYNGEE. Trimming cost V 1 base and J 6 bases, with 17 bases left between them. CDR3 nucleotide sequence: TGTGCCAGCAGCGTAAGCTCAGGGGGGCTTGGCGAGCAGTACTTC. This encodes CASSVSSGGLGEQYF.

The rearrangement joins TRBV13 to TRBJ2-5; tentatively, D is TRBD1 (7 bases). Per the germline V gene, CDR1 is PRHDT and CDR2 is FYEKMQ (reference sequence). V dropped 0 bases and J dropped 5 bases, with 13 bases sitting between them. CDR3 length: 15 amino acids. The CDR3, as DNA: TGTGCCAGCAGCTTAGGACTAGCAGGGGGGGAGACCCAGTACTTC. Amino acid sequence: CASSLGLAGGETQYF.

This clone has a single count. J is TRBJ1-2 and V is TRBV6-5; tentatively, D is TRBD1 (5 bases). CDR3 size: 14 residues. Germline CDR1 is MNHEY and CDR2 is SVGAGI. Trimming removed 6 bases from V and 3 bases from J, with 14 bases in between. DNA of the CDR3: TGTGCCAGCAGCCCGGGGGGGGGACACTATGGCTACACCTTC. The encoded protein is CASSPGGGHYGYTF.

This rearrangement joins TRBV21-1 to TRBJ1-2; the table's D call, TRBD1, has no DNA check behind it. TRBV21-1 is recorded as a pseudogene. The CDR3 runs to 13 residues. The CDR3 protein is CASSSDRGYGYTF. In DNA form, the CDR3 reads TGTGCCAGCAGCTCAGACAGGGGATATGGCTACACCTTC.

This sequence joins TRBV5-1 and TRBJ2-3, with 7 positions matching TRBD2. Per germline, CDR1 SGHRS and CDR2 YFSETQ. This CDR3 region has 15 residues. Losses at the gene ends were 0 bases for V and 4 bases for J; bases not matched to a gene: 5. The CDR3 coding sequence is TGCGCCAGCAGCTTGGAAGAGCGGGGTTCAGATACGCAGTATTTT. It yields the protein CASSLEERGSDTQYF.

This CDR3 reads CASSYSEVELFF. The CDR3 DNA follows: TGTGCCAGCAGTTACTCGGAGGTCGAACTGTTTTTT. The rearrangement uses TRBV6-6 and TRBJ1-4; D call uncertain. The CDR3 has 12 amino acids. V lost 0 bases and J 12 bases, leaving 8 bases between the germline ends. Germline-derived CDR1 and CDR2 are MNHNY and SVGAGI (reference sequence).

Concerning this clone itself: Distinct nucleotide sequences in the sample also encode this CDR3. The chain has TRBV7-9 and TRBJ2-3; a weak D match, TRBD2 (6 bases). CDR1 SEHNR and CDR2 FQNEAQ come from the germline V gene (reference sequence). V was clipped by 1 base and J by 0 bases, with 8 bases between them. This CDR3 is 15 amino acids long. CDR3 in amino acids: CASSLGRGSTDTQYF. CDR3 sequence (DNA): TGTGCCAGCAGCTTAGGACGGGGGAGCACAGATACGCAGTATTTT.

The CDR3 protein is CSVEPGGVYEQFF. CDR3 in DNA: TGCAGCGTTGAACCGGGAGGAGTCTATGAGCAGTTCTTC. The chain links TRBV29-1 to TRBJ2-1, with 7 bases identical to TRBD2. After removal of 2 bases from V and 8 bases from J, the junction contained 6 bases not matched to a gene. This CDR3 comprises 13 residues. The germline gives CDR1 SQVTM, CDR2 ANQGSEA.

This clone was found a few times. The chain is built from TRBV4-3 and TRBJ1-4; 9 positions match TRBD1. The CDR3 totals 16 residues. Germline V gene lookup returns CDR1 LGHNA and CDR2 YSLEER. Germline trimming cut 0 bases from V and 7 bases from J; bases unmatched to any gene: 6. The CDR3 coding sequence is TGCGCCAGCAGCCAAGATCGAGGGACAGGGAGTGAAAAACTGTTTTTT. It yields the protein CASSQDRGTGSEKLFF.

This chain connects TRBV6-5 to TRBJ2-3; D is ambiguous. The V and J ends lost 6 bases and 4 bases respectively, with 14 bases between them. This CDR3 is 14 amino acids long. Germline loops: CDR1 MNHEY, CDR2 SVGAGI. CDR3 DNA: TGTGCCAGCAGCCCCAGGTTGTGGGCAGATACGCAGTATTTT. Its translation: CASSPRLWADTQYF.

The V gene is TRBV7-4, the J gene TRBJ2-7; D is possibly TRBD1 (6 bases). CDR1 is SGHVT and CDR2 is SQSDAQ in the germline V gene. The V gene lost 8 bases and the J gene lost 3 bases, with 23 bases spanning the gap. The CDR3 has 16 amino acids. The CDR3 coding sequence is TGTGCCAGCGAGGGTCTGGGACAAGTGAGGATCTACGAGCAGTACTTC. Its translation is CASEGLGQVRIYEQYF.

This chain joins TRBV5-1 and TRBJ1-2; 8 positions agree with TRBD1. Germline V gene data show CDR1 as SGHRS and CDR2 as YFSETQ. The ends lost 7 bases at V and 2 bases at J; junction bases unmatched: 7. The CDR3 spans 14 residues. The DNA for the CDR3 is TGCGCCAGCTTCCCCGGGACAGGCAACTATGGCTACACCTTC. It encodes CASFPGTGNYGYTF. The entire variable domain, with the rest obtained from reference TRBV5-1 and TRBJ1-2, is as follows: KAGVTQTPRYLIKTRGQQVTLSCSPISGHRSVSWYQQTPGQGLQFLFEYFSETQRNKGNFPGRFSGRQFSNSRSEMNVSTLELGDSALYLCASFPGTGNYGYTFGSGTRLTVV.

The rearrangement links TRBV25-1 to TRBJ2-3; the match to TRBD1 covers 12 bases. CDR1 is MGHDK and CDR2 is SYGVNS in the germline V gene. The CDR3 loop spans 16 amino acids. The J segment lost 1 base and the V segment lost 2 bases, leaving 1 base of the junction unmatched. CDR3 coding DNA: TGTGCCAGCAGTGAAGGGACAGGGGGCGGCACAGATACGCAGTATTTT. Its translation: CASSEGTGGGTDTQYF.

J is TRBJ2-7 and V is TRBV7-9; possibly TRBD1 for D (6 bases). Deletions cut 5 bases from V and 3 bases from J, with 20 bases between. Germline CDR1 SEHNR, CDR2 FQNEAQ (reference sequence). The CDR3 is 16 residues long. CDR3 region: CASSRATGLLDYEQYF. The CDR3, as DNA: TGTGCCAGCAGCCGCGCGACAGGCCTATTAGACTACGAGCAGTACTTC.

The genes are TRBV7-8 and TRBJ2-7, with 13 bases matching TRBD2. The trim removed 5 bases at V and 0 bases at J, leaving 4 bases unmatched. The CDR3 has 16 amino acids. CDR1 SGHVS and CDR2 FQNEAQ come from the germline V gene. The CDR3 spells CASSLGLAGSSYEQYF. CDR3 sequence (DNA): TGTGCCAGCAGCCTGGGACTAGCGGGGAGCTCCTACGAGCAGTACTTC.